Presented here are 27 T cell receptor beta chains from one specimen sequenced in a study of shared clonotypes between healthy human individuals. Using immunoSEQ multiplex PCR, the repertoire was profiled, and TCRdb retains in-frame clones only, with some absent. The sample carries roughly 2.1 million clones, just over 90% recorded once. Positively selected for CCR7, the CD45RO-negative cells used as naive CD8 cells excluded terminally differentiated effector memory CD45RA+ cells. The sample taken for sequencing was naive CD8+ T cells from PBMCs. Receptors were obtained from a young man in good health. Some clones in this sample may be carry-over from other donors' samples.

The chain has TRBV15 and TRBJ2-5; 8 positions agree with TRBD2. CDR1 and CDR2 from the germline V gene are LNHNV and YYDKDF (reference sequence). The CDR3 totals 12 residues. The J segment lost 12 bases and the V segment lost 5 bases, leaving 8 bases of the junction unmatched. The CDR3 region is CATSSGTSGEYF. The DNA of the CDR3 is TGTGCCACCAGCTCCGGGACTAGTGGGGAGTACTTC.

The sample holds one count of this clone. The rearrangement joins TRBV10-3 to TRBJ2-3, with D unresolved. This CDR3 contains 13 residues. Trimming removed 5 bases from V and 4 bases from J, with 10 bases in between. Germline loops: CDR1 ENHRY, CDR2 SYGVKD. The CDR3 reads CAISKELADTQYF. The CDR3 bases are TGTGCCATCAGTAAAGAGCTAGCAGATACGCAGTATTTT.

This clone was counted only a few times. J is TRBJ1-1 and V is TRBV28, with D hard to call. The germline gives CDR1 MDHEN, CDR2 SYDVKM. V lost 6 bases and J lost 8, with 7 bases in between. This CDR3 has 10 residues. This chain's CDR3 is CASRRLEAFF. CDR3 bases: TGTGCCAGCAGAAGACTGGAAGCTTTCTTT.

The chain employs TRBV11-3 and TRBJ2-7; D is uncertain. V lost 4 bases and J 9 bases, leaving 25 bases between the germline ends. The CDR3 contains 16 residues. Germline assignment: CDR1 SGHNT and CDR2 YENEEA. In DNA form, the CDR3 reads TGTGCCAGCAGCTACGGGCGGTTGTCCGGTCCCAACCCGCAGTACTTC. It yields the protein CASSYGRLSGPNPQYF.

About this clone itself: Other DNA sequences in the sample encode the same CDR3. The rearrangement joins TRBV30 to TRBJ2-7; 9 nucleotides line up with TRBD2. The trim removed 0 bases at V and 2 bases at J, leaving 5 bases unmatched. The CDR3 is 15 residues long. CDR1 is GTSNPN and CDR2 is SVGIG in the germline V gene (reference sequence). The CDR3 loop is CAWSVVAGGPYEQYF. The DNA of the CDR3 is TGTGCCTGGAGTGTAGTGGCGGGAGGGCCCTACGAGCAGTACTTC.

This clone was recorded once. The chain uses TRBV5-1 and TRBJ2-1; 8 bases line up with TRBD1. The germline V gene encodes CDR1 SGHRS and CDR2 YFSETQ. J gave up 6 bases and V 0 bases, and 5 bases lay outside the gene matches. This CDR3 has 15 residues. In DNA form, the CDR3 reads TGCGCCAGCAGCTTGGGACCGGGACAGGTCAATGAGCAGTTCTTC. This gives the protein CASSLGPGQVNEQFF.

The chain links TRBV19 to TRBJ1-4; D is ambiguous. The CDR3 has 11 amino acids. Germline V gives CDR1 LNHDA, CDR2 SQIVND (reference sequence). With 10 bases removed from V and 8 bases from J, the gap between germline ends came to 11 bases. The DNA of the CDR3 is TGTGCCACCGGCCAGAAGGAAAAACTGTTTTTT. As protein: CATGQKEKLFF.

This chain uses TRBV7-9 with TRBJ2-7; TRBD1 matches 7 bases. The CDR3 runs to 16 residues. The V gene end was trimmed by 5 bases and the J gene end by 6 bases; junction bases not matched to a gene: 16. Germline CDR1 and CDR2: SEHNR and FQNEAQ (reference sequence). The CDR3 region is CASSRGQVEKTFEQYF. CDR3 coding DNA: TGTGCCAGCAGCCGCGGACAGGTCGAAAAAACTTTCGAGCAGTACTTC.

V is TRBV7-3 and J is TRBJ2-6, with D possibly matching TRBD1 (5 bases). The germline V and J ends were trimmed by 5 bases and 0 bases, with 17 bases remaining between them. The germline CDR1 and CDR2 sequences are SGHTA and FQGTGA. The CDR3 sequence is 18 residues long. DNA for the CDR3: TGTGCCAGCAGCCCGGACACTTTAACAGGCTCTGGGGCCAACGTCCTGACTTTC. Translating gives CASSPDTLTGSGANVLTF.

V gene TRBV27 combines with J gene TRBJ1-2, with a weak D call TRBD1 (5 bases). This CDR3 contains 17 residues. Germline lookup yields CDR1 MNHEY and CDR2 SMNVEV (reference sequence). Deletions cut 6 bases from V and 1 base from J, with 21 bases between. Written as DNA, the CDR3 is TGTGCCAGCAGCCACTTACAGGATACCCCCTTTAACTATGGCTACACCTTC. This translates into CASSHLQDTPFNYGYTF.

The chain employs TRBV2 and TRBJ2-1; 8 nucleotides agree with TRBD2. CDR3 length: 15 amino acids. Looked up from germline, CDR1 is SNHLY and CDR2 is FYNNEI. The junction had 11 bases not matched to a gene; V was cut back by 10 bases and J by 3 bases. DNA for the CDR3: TGTGCCACCCGGGGGCGGGGGGCTAACTACAATGAGCAGTTCTTC. It codes for CATRGRGANYNEQFF.

The V gene is TRBV29-1, the J gene TRBJ2-5, with 10 nucleotides matching TRBD2. V dropped 5 bases and J dropped 5; count of bases not matched to a gene: 5. This CDR3 is 13 amino acids long. Germline lookup yields CDR1 SQVTM and CDR2 ANQGSEA. As DNA, the CDR3 is TGCAGCGTTCTAGCGGGAGCGTTGGAGACCCAGTACTTC. Residues: CSVLAGALETQYF. Complete variable domain (other parts from reference TRBV29-1 and TRBJ2-5): SAVISQKPSRDICQRGTSLTIQCQVDSQVTMMFWYRQQPGQSLTLIATANQGSEATYESGFVIDKFPISRPNLTFSTLTVSNMSPEDSSIYLCSVLAGALETQYFGPGTRLLVL.

The rearrangement uses TRBV4-1 and TRBJ2-2; D is perhaps TRBD1 or TRBD2 (5 bases each). Trimming left V 0 bases short and J 6 bases short, with 14 bases between. This CDR3 is built from 16 residues. Germline V gene sequence: CDR1 MGHRA, CDR2 YSYEKL. The CDR3: CASSQERARGAGELFF. CDR3 nucleotide sequence: TGCGCCAGCAGCCAAGAACGGGCTCGGGGCGCCGGGGAGCTGTTTTTT.

The rearrangement links TRBV5-6 to TRBJ2-7; D ambiguous. The CDR3 is 15 residues long. Looked up from germline, CDR1 is SGHDT and CDR2 is YYEEEE. V lost 0 bases and J 2 bases, leaving 12 bases between the germline ends. The CDR3 loop is CASSLAEQATYEQYF. The DNA for the CDR3 is TGTGCCAGCAGCTTGGCCGAGCAGGCTACCTACGAGCAGTACTTC. Combining the CDR3 with reference TRBV5-6 and TRBJ2-7 gives the whole variable domain DAGVTQSPTHLIKTRGQQVTLRCSPKSGHDTVSWYQQALGQGPQFIFQYYEEEERQRGNFPDRFSGHQFPNYSSELNVNALLLGDSALYLCASSLAEQATYEQYFGPGTRLTVT.

For this clone: This specimen includes other DNA sequences encoding the same CDR3. The chain combines TRBV7-9 with TRBJ2-1, with D perhaps TRBD1 or TRBD2 (5 bases each). The CDR3 has 15 residues. The V end was cut by 1 base, the J end by 2 bases, with 9 bases between. Per germline, CDR1 SEHNR and CDR2 FQNEAQ (reference sequence). The CDR3 DNA sequence: TGTGCCAGCAGCTTAGGAGGGACGGCCTACAATGAGCAGTTCTTC. Protein: CASSLGGTAYNEQFF.

The chain has TRBV18 and TRBJ1-5; a possible D gene is TRBD1 (5 bases). The V and J ends lost 5 bases and 3 bases respectively, with 11 bases between them. This CDR3 has 14 residues. Germline V gene data show CDR1 as KGHSH and CDR2 as LQKENI. DNA for the CDR3: TGTGCCAGCTCAGGTGACAGCCCCAATCAGCCCCAGCATTTT. Its translation: CASSGDSPNQPQHF.

This clone was detected only once. The chain joins TRBV5-4 to TRBJ2-7, with 8 nucleotides matching TRBD1. Looked up from germline, CDR1 is SGHNT and CDR2 is YYREEE (reference sequence). The CDR3 runs 16 residues. Trimming removed 4 bases from V and 3 bases from J; junction bases left unmatched: 12. CDR3 in DNA: TGTGCCAGCAGCGGTCTCCTGGACAGGGACCTCTACGAGCAGTACTTC. Translating gives CASSGLLDRDLYEQYF.

The rearrangement joins TRBV12-2 to TRBJ2-1; TRBD2 is the table's D call and was not checked against the DNA. TRBV12-2 is shown as a pseudogene. The CDR3 loop spans 19 amino acids. Here the CDR3 reads CASRSLAGVSPYSYNEQFF. The CDR3 region has the DNA TGTGCAAGTCGCTCCTTAGCGGGAGTGTCCCCATACTCCTACAATGAGCAGTTCTTC.

This chain joins TRBV10-3 and TRBJ2-3; TRBD2 matches at 13 bases. J was trimmed by 3 bases and V by 3 bases; bases with no gene match: 3. The germline V gene encodes CDR1 ENHRY and CDR2 SYGVKD. The CDR3 covers 16 residues. For the CDR3, the DNA is TGTGCCATCAGTGAACTAGCGGGAGGGTGGACAGATACGCAGTATTTT. This sequence encodes CAISELAGGWTDTQYF.

The chain is built from TRBV9 and TRBJ2-5; 7 positions agree with TRBD1. The CDR3 is 15 residues long. CDR1 is SGDLS and CDR2 is YYNGEE in the germline V gene. The V gene end was trimmed by 4 bases and the J gene end by 5 bases; junction bases not matched to a gene: 11. CDR3 DNA: TGTGCCAGCAGCCCCAGAGGGACAGCGTGGGAGACCCAGTACTTC. Its protein product is CASSPRGTAWETQYF.

The CDR3 sequence is CATSRADGQPQHF. The DNA of the CDR3 is TGTGCCACCAGCAGAGCGGACGGTCAGCCCCAGCATTTT. The V and J genes are TRBV15 and TRBJ1-5; D is ambiguous. The CDR3 contains 13 residues. V shed 1 base and J shed 6 bases, with 7 bases lying between them. CDR1 LNHNV and CDR2 YYDKDF come from the germline V gene (reference sequence).

The chain couples TRBV5-4 to TRBJ2-7, with 8 bases that match TRBD2. Germline CDR1 reads SGHNT; CDR2 reads YYREEE (reference sequence). V lost 1 base, J lost 2 bases, and 5 bases stayed unmatched. The CDR3 has 15 residues. The CDR3, as DNA: TGTGCCAGCAGCTTGATAGCGGGGCCCACCTACGAGCAGTACTTC. It translates to CASSLIAGPTYEQYF.

This rearrangement joins TRBV7-2 to TRBJ2-1; D perhaps matches TRBD2 (6 bases). The germline CDR1 and CDR2 sequences are SGHTA and FQGNSA. V was pared by 5 bases and J by 12 bases, with 17 bases between. The CDR3 is 13 residues long. CDR3 residues: CASSQLAREVQFF. The DNA for the CDR3 is TGTGCCAGCAGCCAACTCGCCAGGGAGGTGCAGTTCTTC.

This sequence joins TRBV5-5 and TRBJ2-7; D might be TRBD1 (6 bases). CDR1 and CDR2 from the germline V gene are SGHKS and YYEKEE (reference sequence). This CDR3 contains 15 residues. The V and J ends lost 7 bases and 2 bases respectively, with 19 bases between them. CDR3 coding DNA: TGTGCCAGCGTTTTATCAACAGGGTGGCCCTACGAGCAGTACTTC. This sequence encodes CASVLSTGWPYEQYF.

The chain joins TRBV7-9 to TRBJ2-7; 10 bases are shared with TRBD1. Germline V gene lookup returns CDR1 SEHNR and CDR2 FQNEAQ (reference sequence). The length of the CDR3 is 15 residues. V lost 5 bases to trimming and J lost 1 base; unmatched junction nucleotides: 5. Here the CDR3 reads CASSTPGQGSYEQYF. The CDR3 bases are TGTGCCAGCAGCACCCCGGGACAGGGGTCCTACGAGCAGTACTTC.

The chain carries TRBV7-9 and TRBJ2-1; D unresolved. The CDR3 has 14 amino acids. CDR1 and CDR2 (germline): SEHNR, FQNEAQ (reference sequence). Trimming took off 0 bases at V and 6 bases at J, with 9 bases between the two ends. This chain's CDR3 is CASSLASLVNEQFF. The CDR3 coding sequence is TGTGCCAGCAGCTTAGCGTCTCTAGTCAATGAGCAGTTCTTC.

The gene calls are TRBV27 and TRBJ1-2; D may be TRBD1 (5 bases). This CDR3 region has 15 residues. Germline CDR1 MNHEY, CDR2 SMNVEV (reference sequence). V shed 3 bases and J shed 6 bases, with 17 bases lying between them. CDR3 sequence (DNA): TGTGCCAGCAGTTTGACCCGGAGGGGCTCGAATGGCTACACCTTC. Its translation: CASSLTRRGSNGYTF.